This T cell receptor beta chain comes out of a study of cytomegalovirus exposure and HLA in healthy donors. Both 60 Vbeta primers and 13 Jbeta primers went into the PCR. Produced via immunoSEQ multiplex PCR; TCRdb's table is partial and in-frame only. Of approximately 120,000 clones in the sample, under 90% were seen once. The study, taken as a whole, reports: Earlier findings revealed that most TCR beta V segments proved productive either about 90% or about 30% of the time. Many donors shared some public TCRs, even though most TCR sequences were rare. Altogether, more than 150 TCR beta chains were recorded as cytomegalovirus-associated. One variant, a missense change in DCLRE1C, was linked in a later analysis to TCR beta V- and J-gene trimming.

Worth noting for this clone: Its antigen is undetermined.

The V end was cut by 2 bases, the J end by 5 bases, with 11 bases between. CDR1 and CDR2 (germline): SGHKS, YYEKEE (reference sequence). The CDR3 has 14 amino acids. The V and J genes are TRBV5-5 and TRBJ2-1; D perhaps matches TRBD2 (6 bases). The receptor was isolated from a woman aged 25 to 39 in good health and CMV-seronegative. The sequencing sample was made of PBMCs. The CDR3: CASSFPGVDNEQFF. As DNA, the CDR3 is TGTGCCAGCAGCTTCCCGGGAGTAGACAATGAGCAGTTCTTC. The full variable domain, rest sourced from reference TRBV5-5 and TRBJ2-1, is DAGVTQSPTHLIKTRGQQVTLRCSPISGHKSVSWYQQVLGQGPQFIFQYYEKEERGRGNFPDRFSARQFPNYSSELNVNALLLGDSALYLCASSFPGVDNEQFFGPGTRLTVL.